Each of the 21 T cell receptor beta chains below was sequenced from the same sample in a study of stem cell transplantation in POMP-related autoinflammatory disease (dated by TCRdb to 2020 to 2022). Overall study results and their limits: Across all analyzed T-cell subsets, PRAID patients showed a trend toward higher clonality and lower TRB diversity. PRAID patients showed a restricted number of unique TRB V-J gene pairings.

Read against the paper, the sample's time point label means: before hematopoietic stem cell transplant. Their antigens are not known. The method was the immunoSEQ multiplex PCR assay. The table comes from immuneACCESS by way of TCRdb, which keeps in-frame sequences with V and J called. Part of the clones is missing from these tables; in studies checked, under half for an unresolved V gene and the rest for unknown reasons. The sample includes thousands of clones, with more than 85% observed a single time. About 2.9% of the sample goes to the ten largest clones. The sequenced sample was CD8+ T cells from PBMCs, obtained before stem cell transplantation. The receptors come from a human donor with POMP-related autoinflammation and immune dysregulation (PRAID).

The chain combines TRBV9 with TRBJ2-1, with 9 bases matching TRBD2. Germline V gene sequence: CDR1 SGDLS, CDR2 YYNGEE. There are 17 residues in the CDR3. V lost 2 bases, J lost 4 bases, and 10 bases stayed unmatched. CDR3 sequence (DNA): TGTGCCAGCAGCGTCGAAGCGGGGGGCGAATTTTACAATGAGCAGTTCTTC. This translates into CASSVEAGGEFYNEQFF.

This sequence joins TRBV10-1 and TRBJ1-1; no reliable D call. The CDR3 runs to 14 residues. The V gene's germline CDR1 is WNHNN and CDR2 SYGVQD (reference sequence). V lost 0 bases and J lost 0, with 5 bases in between. Here the CDR3 reads CASSESILNTEAFF. Here the CDR3 DNA reads TGCGCCAGCAGTGAGTCGATTTTGAACACTGAAGCTTTCTTT.

This chain uses TRBV13 with TRBJ2-7, with D maybe TRBD2 (5 bases). The germline V gene encodes CDR1 PRHDT and CDR2 FYEKMQ (reference sequence). This CDR3 has 12 amino acids. V shed 2 bases and J shed 5 bases, with 7 bases lying between them. The CDR3 DNA sequence: TGTGCCAGCAGCTTATGGGGAGACGAGCAGTACTTC. Translated: CASSLWGDEQYF.

The chain employs TRBV5-4 and TRBJ2-7; D gene ambiguous. This CDR3 contains 14 residues. V was pared by 2 bases and J by 2 bases, with 11 bases between. Looked up from germline, CDR1 is SGHNT and CDR2 is YYREEE (reference sequence). DNA of the CDR3: TGTGCCAGCAGCTTCGCTAACAGAGCCTACGAGCAGTACTTC. As protein: CASSFANRAYEQYF. Drawing the rest from reference TRBV5-4 and TRBJ2-7, the complete variable domain is ETGVTQSPTHLIKTRGQQVTLRCSSQSGHNTVSWYQQALGQGPQFIFQYYREEENGRGNFPPRFSGLQFPNYSSELNVNALELDDSALYLCASSFANRAYEQYFGPGTRLTVT.

The V gene is TRBV5-1, the J gene TRBJ2-1; 14 bases match TRBD2. J was trimmed by 7 bases and V by 2 bases; bases with no gene match: 20. Germline-derived CDR1 and CDR2 are SGHRS and YFSETQ. The CDR3 spans 21 residues. The DNA for the CDR3 is TGCGCCAGCAGCTTTGGAAGGGGTCCCCGACTAGCGGGAGGGGGTAGAAATGAGCAGTTCTTC. Protein: CASSFGRGPRLAGGGRNEQFF. Filled out from reference TRBV5-1 and TRBJ2-1, the complete variable domain reads KAGVTQTPRYLIKTRGQQVTLSCSPISGHRSVSWYQQTPGQGLQFLFEYFSETQRNKGNFPGRFSGRQFSNSRSEMNVSTLELGDSALYLCASSFGRGPRLAGGGRNEQFFGPGTRLTVL.

The rearrangement uses TRBV7-9 and TRBJ2-5, with 9 bases that match TRBD1. The end of the DNA is better explained by TRBJ2-7, so the J call may be wrong. This CDR3 has 14 amino acids. Germline loops: CDR1 SEHNR, CDR2 FQNEAQ (reference sequence). The chain's CDR3 is CASSPGTGWDEQYF. As DNA, the CDR3 is TGTGCCAGCAGCCCTGGGACAGGGTGGGACGAGCAGTACTTC.

The chain has TRBV7-9 and TRBJ2-7; D is possibly TRBD2 (5 bases). Germline CDR1 and CDR2: SEHNR and FQNEAQ (reference sequence). The CDR3 length is 14 residues. V was trimmed by 5 bases and J by 0 bases, leaving 11 bases between them. The CDR3 protein is CASSPSPSSYEQYF. The CDR3 DNA is TGTGCCAGCAGCCCTAGCCCCAGCTCCTACGAGCAGTACTTC.

The gene calls are TRBV5-6 and TRBJ2-7; no firm D call. Germline CDR1 is SGHDT and CDR2 is YYEEEE. The CDR3 is made up of 12 amino acids. The V end was cut by 0 bases, the J end by 2 bases, with 3 bases between. The CDR3 region has the DNA TGTGCCAGCAGCTTGGGCGCCTACGAGCAGTACTTC. This gives the protein CASSLGAYEQYF. The whole variable domain, remainder taken from reference TRBV5-6 and TRBJ2-7, is DAGVTQSPTHLIKTRGQQVTLRCSPKSGHDTVSWYQQALGQGPQFIFQYYEEEERQRGNFPDRFSGHQFPNYSSELNVNALLLGDSALYLCASSLGAYEQYFGPGTRLTVT.

Details on this clone: The junction shows a germline mismatch at one end, possibly a read error. This sample includes further DNA sequences coding for the same CDR3. The chain links TRBV9 to TRBJ2-3; 7 positions agree with TRBD1. Looked up from germline, CDR1 is SGDLS and CDR2 is YYNGEE. The CDR3 spans 15 residues. The CDR3 nucleotides read TGTGCCAGCAGCCCGGGACAGACAAGCACGGATACGCAGTATTTT. This encodes CASSPGQTSTDTQYF. Full variable domain (missing parts from reference TRBV9 and TRBJ2-3): DSGVTQTPKHLITATGQRVTLRCSPRSGDLSVYWYQQSLDQGLQFLIQYYNGEERAKGNILERFSAQQFPDLHSELNLSSLELGDSALYFCASSPGQTSTDTQYFGPGTRLTVL.

CDR3 DNA: TGTGCCAGCTCACCTTTTGACAGGGGAAGCAATTCACCCCTCCACTTT. This translates into CASSPFDRGSNSPLHF. This chain joins TRBV18 and TRBJ1-6; 8 bases fit TRBD1. CDR1 is KGHSH, CDR2 LQKENI, per germline. Trimming took 3 bases from V and 7 from J; bases not matched to a gene: 8. This CDR3 has 16 amino acids.

The chain has TRBV29-1 and TRBJ1-4; TRBD1 matches 8 bases. The CDR3 is made up of 13 amino acids. Germline CDR1 SQVTM, CDR2 ANQGSEA. V trimming: 3 bases; J trimming: 6 bases; junction bases outside the gene matches: 3. The CDR3 protein is CSVDVQGDEKLFF. The CDR3 DNA is TGCAGCGTTGACGTACAGGGGGATGAAAAACTGTTTTTT.

The J gene is TRBJ2-7, the V gene TRBV5-1; 8 bases align to TRBD2. With V trimmed by 5 bases and J by 4 bases, 5 bases remained unmatched. The CDR3 extends over 13 amino acids. Germline-derived CDR1 and CDR2 are SGHRS and YFSETQ. The CDR3, as DNA: TGCGCCAGCAGGGTAGCGGGAAGTTACGAGCAGTACTTC. Residues: CASRVAGSYEQYF.

CDR3 sequence (DNA): TGTGCCAGCAGCTCCGGGACCGGAGAGCAGTACTTC. Its translation is CASSSGTGEQYF. This chain links TRBV5-6 with TRBJ2-7; possibly TRBD1 or TRBD2 for D (5 bases each). Trimming took 3 bases from V and 7 from J, leaving 11 bases between them. The CDR3 has 12 amino acids. In germline, CDR1 is SGHDT, CDR2 YYEEEE.

The chain joins TRBV4-1 to TRBJ2-1; perhaps D is TRBD1 or TRBD2 (7 bases each). This CDR3 spans 17 amino acids. Germline CDR1 and CDR2: MGHRA and YSYEKL. Trimming shortened V by 2 bases and J by 1 base, and 15 bases separated the two germline ends. The CDR3 sequence: CASSQLKAGQSYNEQFF. For the CDR3, the DNA is TGCGCCAGCAGCCAACTAAAAGCGGGACAGTCCTACAATGAGCAGTTCTTC.

In this sample, this clone turned up a few times. The V and J genes are TRBV4-2 and TRBJ1-1; D unclear. CDR1 and CDR2 (germline): LGHNA, YNFKEQ. CDR3 length equals 17 residues. The germline V and J ends were trimmed by 2 bases and 2 bases, with 18 bases remaining between them. The chain's CDR3 is CASSQPFEEGRNTEAFF. CDR3 nucleotides: TGTGCCAGCAGCCAACCCTTCGAGGAGGGCCGAAACACTGAAGCTTTCTTT.

The V and J genes are TRBV6-1 and TRBJ1-2; TRBD1 matches 10 bases. This CDR3 region has 15 residues. V shed 7 bases, J shed 6 bases, and the junction held 11 bases outside the gene matches. From germline, CDR1 is MNHNS and CDR2 SASEGT. DNA of the CDR3: TGTGCCAGCACCCTGACAGGGGGCTTTTTCGATGGCTACACCTTC. It codes for CASTLTGGFFDGYTF.

The chain couples TRBV9 to TRBJ2-5, with 7 positions matching TRBD1. J lost 3 bases, V lost 1 base, and 6 bases had no gene match. The CDR3 contains 15 residues. Germline lookup yields CDR1 SGDLS and CDR2 YYNGEE. The DNA for the CDR3 is TGTGCCAGCAGCGTACTCAGGGGGTCCGAAGAGACCCAGTACTTC. Its protein product is CASSVLRGSEETQYF.

This chain links TRBV7-6 with TRBJ1-5, with 7 bases aligning to TRBD1. V was pared by 0 bases and J by 5 bases, with 4 bases of the junction left unmatched. CDR3 length equals 15 residues. CDR1 and CDR2 from the germline V gene are SGHVS and FNYEAQ. The CDR3: CASSLADREDQPQHF. CDR3 sequence (DNA): TGTGCCAGCAGCTTAGCAGACAGGGAAGATCAGCCCCAGCATTTT.

The chain is built from TRBV4-1 and TRBJ2-7; either TRBD1 or TRBD2 may supply D (5 bases each). The V gene lost 0 bases and the J gene lost 2 bases, with 17 bases spanning the gap. The germline V gene encodes CDR1 MGHRA and CDR2 YSYEKL. The CDR3 runs 17 residues. The CDR3 nucleotides read TGCGCCAGCAGCCAAGACGATTATGGCAGGGACCCCTACGAGCAGTACTTC. As protein: CASSQDDYGRDPYEQYF.

The V call is TRBV15, the J call TRBJ2-2; D is unresolved. Between the trimmed V and J ends, which lost 1 base and 5 bases, there was a span of 8 bases. The length of the CDR3 is 14 residues. Germline CDR1 LNHNV, CDR2 YYDKDF (reference sequence). The CDR3 loop is CATSRGGLTGELFF. CDR3 bases: TGTGCCACCAGCAGAGGAGGATTGACCGGGGAGCTGTTTTTT.

This rearrangement joins TRBV19 to TRBJ2-2; 7 positions match TRBD1. The CDR3 loop spans 15 amino acids. V gave up 4 bases and J gave up 3 bases; unmatched junction bases: 5. Germline V lookup: CDR1 LNHDA, CDR2 SQIVND (reference sequence). CDR3: CASSTGQRDTGELFF. In nucleotides, the CDR3 is TGTGCCAGTAGTACGGGACAGAGAGACACCGGGGAGCTGTTTTTT.